This T cell receptor (beta chain) was sequenced for a study of T cell repertoires in ileal Crohn's disease. V was clipped by 3 bases and J by 6 bases, with 15 bases between them. The CDR3 spans 14 residues. The germline CDR1 and CDR2 sequences are SGHTA and FQGNSA. TCRdb keeps only in-frame clones here, not all; method: immunoSEQ multiplex PCR. The table includes roughly 2,000 clones, roughly 89% detected once. Specified time point: neoterminal ileum biopsy at postoperative endoscopy, about 6 months after surgery. The TCR sequence derives from an adult with Crohn's disease. The rearrangement links TRBV7-2 to TRBJ2-7, with D perhaps matching TRBD2 (6 bases). Sequenced: ileal tissue. Written as DNA, the CDR3 is TGTGCCAGCAGCTTCTCTAGCGCGCCGGCCGAGCAGTACTTC. It is translated as CASSFSSAPAEQYF.